What follows are 11 T cell receptor beta chains derived from one specimen sequenced in a study of early T cells in non-severe SARS-CoV-2 infection. TCRdb analysed the 5' RACE reads with MiXCR anew, one entry per CDR3 protein. The data hold tens of thousands of distinct CDR3 sequences, with 8% to 10% observed a single time. Sequenced material: whole blood. The receptors shown here come from an adult who was a healthcare worker with PCR-confirmed SARS-CoV-2 infection or an uninfected control (not recorded which).

In this sample, this clonotype turned up many times. The J gene is TRBJ1-1, the V gene TRBV20-1, with D possibly TRBD1 on 6 matching bases. CDR1 is DFQATT and CDR2 is SNEGSKA in the germline V gene (reference sequence). This CDR3 has 12 residues. V was clipped by 5 bases and J by 0 bases, with 7 bases between them. The CDR3, as DNA: TGCAGTGCTGGACAGTTGAACACTGAAGCTTTCTTT. This translates into CSAGQLNTEAFF.

Details on this clonotype: This may arise from a read error, as a much more abundant clone is one base away. The rearrangement joins TRBV7-3 to TRBJ1-1; D is unclear. V was pared by 5 bases and J by 8 bases, with 18 bases between. The germline CDR1 and CDR2 sequences are SGHTA and FQGTGA. The CDR3 is 14 residues long. CDR3 bases: TGTGCCAGCAGCCGAGCTCCGGGATTTGTCGAAGCTTTCTTT. It yields the protein CASSRAPGFVEAFF.

The sample holds many counts of this clonotype. The V gene is TRBV6-5, the J gene TRBJ2-1; D might be TRBD1 or TRBD2, each matching 5 bases. The V and J ends lost 7 bases and 7 bases respectively, with 11 bases between them. The CDR3 spans 12 residues. Germline V lookup: CDR1 MNHEY, CDR2 SVGAGI. The CDR3 sequence: CASMTGRNEQFF. DNA of the CDR3: TGTGCCAGCATGACGGGGCGGAATGAGCAGTTCTTC.

This clonotype was observed many times. The chain uses TRBV14 and TRBJ2-4; 12 bases fit TRBD2. With V trimmed by 5 bases and J by 6 bases, 5 bases remained unmatched. Germline CDR1 and CDR2: SGHDN and FVKESK. The CDR3 runs 15 residues. The CDR3 here is CASSSTSGGRNIQYF. In DNA, the CDR3 is TGTGCCAGCAGCTCTACTAGCGGGGGGCGAAACATTCAGTACTTC. The full variable domain, rest sourced from reference TRBV14 and TRBJ2-4, is EAGVTQFPSHSVIEKGQTVTLRCDPISGHDNLYWYRRVMGKEIKFLLHFVKESKQDESGMPNNRFLAERTGGTYSTLKVQPAELEDSGVYFCASSSTSGGRNIQYFGAGTRLSVL.

A few counts support this clonotype. The gene calls are TRBV12-5 and TRBJ1-6; 7 bases are a match to TRBD1. The CDR3 covers 14 residues. The junction had 7 bases not matched to a gene; V was cut back by 8 bases and J by 6 bases. Germline CDR1 and CDR2: LGHNT and FRNRAP. In DNA form, the CDR3 reads TGTGCTAGTTCGGCGGGACAGCCTAATTCACCCCTCCACTTT. Protein sequence: CASSAGQPNSPLHF.

This clonotype came up many times. The chain couples TRBV7-6 to TRBJ2-1; D is possibly TRBD2 (6 bases). Germline V gene lookup returns CDR1 SGHVS and CDR2 FNYEAQ. V was trimmed by 5 bases and J by 5 bases, leaving 13 bases between them. This CDR3 has 14 amino acids. CDR3 residues: CASSLAGLDNEQFF. Here the CDR3 DNA reads TGTGCCAGCAGCCTCGCGGGACTCGACAATGAGCAGTTCTTC. Variable domain in full (rest from reference TRBV7-6 and TRBJ2-1): GAGVSQSPRYKVTKRGQDVALRCDPISGHVSLYWYRQALGQGPEFLTYFNYEAQQDKSGLPNDRFSAERPEGSISTLTIQRTEQRDSAMYRCASSLAGLDNEQFFGPGTRLTVL.

V and J are TRBV6-2 or TRBV6-3 and TRBJ2-1, with 9 nucleotides matching TRBD2. The CDR3 is 16 residues long. The germline gives CDR1 MNHEY, CDR2 SVGEGT. V lost 4 bases, J lost 4 bases, and 8 bases stayed unmatched. The CDR3: CASSSRLAEGYNEQFF. Written as DNA, the CDR3 is TGTGCCAGCAGTTCCCGACTAGCGGAGGGGTACAATGAGCAGTTCTTC.

The chain recombines TRBV29-1 with TRBJ2-7, with D perhaps being TRBD1 or TRBD2 (5 bases each). This CDR3 is 10 amino acids long. Germline CDR1 and CDR2: SQVTM and ANQGSEA. V was shortened by 6 bases and J by 11 bases, with 14 bases between the two germline ends. CDR3 amino acids: CSVRTSREYF. DNA of the CDR3: TGCAGCGTCAGGACTTCCAGGGAGTACTTC.

In this sample, this clonotype turned up many times. This chain uses TRBV11-2 with TRBJ2-6; D not resolved. CDR1 and CDR2 (germline): SGHAT, FQNNGV. The CDR3 is 15 amino acids. V was shortened by 2 bases and J by 0 bases, with 5 bases between the two germline ends. CDR3 sequence (DNA): TGTGCCAGCAGCTTATGGGGCTCTGGGGCCAACGTCCTGACTTTC. Its protein product is CASSLWGSGANVLTF.

The V call is TRBV7-6, the J call TRBJ2-1; D ambiguous. V was pared by 3 bases and J by 5 bases, with 8 bases between. CDR1 and CDR2 (germline): SGHVS, FNYEAQ. The CDR3 runs 13 residues. The CDR3 DNA follows: TGTGCCAGCAGCTTTGGCTTAAACAATGAGCAGTTCTTC. This encodes CASSFGLNNEQFF.

This chain joins TRBV12-3 or TRBV12-4 and TRBJ2-3; D gene ambiguous. The germline V and J ends were trimmed by 6 bases and 6 bases, with 13 bases remaining between them. The CDR3 sequence is 13 residues long. CDR3 bases: TGTGCCAGCAGCCCCGGTGTATGGGATACGCAGTATTTT. Translating it yields CASSPGVWDTQYF.